This is a list of T cell receptor beta chains from one sample in a study of blood T cell repertoires in COVID-19. Generated by immunoSEQ multiplex PCR, the TCRdb table keeps only in-frame clones and is missing some. The repertoire includes about 310,000 clones, 80% to 90% of them detected once, and 2.2% sits in the top ten. The sample comprised PBMCs or T cells enriched from blood (not recorded which). These receptors all come from a man in his thirties or forties who had recovered from COVID-19. The CDR3 runs from the conserved cysteine through the conserved F or W. D genes are given only for firm matches.

v_gene	j_gene	d_gene	CDR3aa
TRBV27	TRBJ2-2	TRBD2	CASTGTRGTGELFF
TRBV9	TRBJ2-2	TRBD1	CASSLRTGNTGELFF
TRBV5-6	TRBJ1-5	.	CASSLGQPNSNQPQHF
TRBV6-2/TRBV6-3	TRBJ2-1	.	CASSYRGLNQHNEQFF
TRBV5-1	TRBJ2-2	.	CASSLGTGTNTGELFF
TRBV27	TRBJ2-3	.	CASSLHGGRGEDTQYF
TRBV2	TRBJ2-1	TRBD1	CASSEGQGYNEQFF
TRBV12-3/TRBV12-4	TRBJ2-7	.	CASSLRGSYEQYF
TRBV5-1	TRBJ2-7	TRBD1	CASKNQGAIYEQYF
TRBV30	TRBJ1-5	.	CAWSVLQGGYSNQPQHF
TRBV19	TRBJ2-1	.	CASSRQGNEQFF
TRBV3-1/TRBV3-2	TRBJ2-7	.	CASSPYEVSYEQYF
TRBV7-9	TRBJ1-1	.	CASSLEGVGRVNTEAFF
TRBV7-9	TRBJ1-4	.	CASSLLDSANEKLFF
TRBV5-1	TRBJ1-2	TRBD1	CASRLTGQVFYGYTF
TRBV5-4	TRBJ2-3	.	CASSLAGADTQYF
TRBV5-1	TRBJ1-2	.	CASSGPPGLGYTF
TRBV19	TRBJ1-5	.	CASSGMSVNQPQHF
TRBV4-2	TRBJ2-7	.	CASSHPGQGRRTYEQYF
TRBV5-5	TRBJ1-4	.	CASSLFGGDHEKLFF
TRBV12-3/TRBV12-4	TRBJ2-1	TRBD2	CASSLRRGDRFF
TRBV5-1	TRBJ2-3	.	CASSLVSGGGTDTQYF